This is a list of T cell receptor beta chains from one sample in a study of cytomegalovirus exposure and HLA in healthy donors. The assay was immunoSEQ multiplex PCR, and TCRdb's table has in-frame clones only and misses some. Here the sample spans 140,000 or so clones, approximately 72% being singletons. The material sequenced was PBMCs. Receptors originate from a woman aged 55-69 years in good health and CMV-seronegative. Each CDR3 is given with its conserved first and last residue. D genes are given only for firm matches. Only part of the rows carry a size: once, few, many, or a class if the clone is expanded.

j_call: TRBJ1-1; v_call: TRBV7-2; d_call: TRBD1; clone_size: NA; cdr3_nt: TGTGCCAGCAGCTCCCTGGGGACAGGGGTAGGAACTGAAGCTTTCTTT; cdr3_aa: CASSSLGTGVGTEAFF
j_call: TRBJ1-1; v_call: TRBV23-1; d_call: NA; clone_size: NA; cdr3_nt: TGCGCCAGCAGTCAGGGCCGAACCGACACTGAAGCTTTCTTT; cdr3_aa: CASSQGRTDTEAFF
j_call: TRBJ2-3; v_call: TRBV29-1; d_call: NA; clone_size: NA; cdr3_nt: TGCAGCGTTGTAGCGGCAGTAGATACGCAGTATTTT; cdr3_aa: CSVVAAVDTQYF
j_call: TRBJ2-1; v_call: TRBV27; d_call: NA; clone_size: NA; cdr3_nt: TGTGCCAGCAGTTTATTCGGGGTGAACAATGAGCAGTTCTTC; cdr3_aa: CASSLFGVNNEQFF
j_call: TRBJ1-1; v_call: TRBV11-2; d_call: NA; clone_size: NA; cdr3_nt: TGTGCCAGCAGCCTAGACAGGAACACTGAAGCTTTCTTT; cdr3_aa: CASSLDRNTEAFF
j_call: TRBJ2-1; v_call: TRBV4-2; d_call: TRBD2; clone_size: few; cdr3_nt: TGTGCCAGCAGCCCCCCGGGGACTAGCTCCTACAATGAGCAGTTCTTC; cdr3_aa: CASSPPGTSSYNEQFF
j_call: TRBJ2-1; v_call: TRBV7-9; d_call: TRBD2; clone_size: NA; cdr3_nt: TGTGCCAGCAGCTTAAGGACTAGCGGGGGGGCTGGGCAGTTCTTC; cdr3_aa: CASSLRTSGGAGQFF
j_call: TRBJ1-2; v_call: TRBV29-1; d_call: NA; clone_size: NA; cdr3_nt: TGCAGCGTTGCACAGGGCCGCTATGGCTACACCTTC; cdr3_aa: CSVAQGRYGYTF
j_call: TRBJ2-3; v_call: TRBV7-9; d_call: TRBD2; clone_size: NA; cdr3_nt: TGTGCCAGCAGCATAGGACTAGCCCCGGGGGATACGCAGTATTTT; cdr3_aa: CASSIGLAPGDTQYF
j_call: TRBJ2-1; v_call: TRBV2; d_call: NA; clone_size: NA; cdr3_nt: TGTGCCAGCAGTGAAGCGAGTCGGGGTGAGCAGTTCTTC; cdr3_aa: CASSEASRGEQFF
j_call: TRBJ2-3; v_call: TRBV5-4; d_call: TRBD2; clone_size: NA; cdr3_nt: TGTGCCAGCAGCTTGAGAAGCGGGGGCACAGATACGCAGTATTTT; cdr3_aa: CASSLRSGGTDTQYF
j_call: TRBJ1-2; v_call: TRBV6-5; d_call: TRBD1; clone_size: NA; cdr3_nt: TGTGCCAGCAGTAGGGACAGACCCCTGGACTATGGCTACACCTTC; cdr3_aa: CASSRDRPLDYGYTF
j_call: TRBJ2-3; v_call: TRBV7-7; d_call: TRBD2; clone_size: few; cdr3_nt: TGTGCCAGCAGCACGCTGCTAGCGGGAAAAGATACGCAGTATTTT; cdr3_aa: CASSTLLAGKDTQYF
j_call: TRBJ1-5; v_call: TRBV5-5; d_call: NA; clone_size: NA; cdr3_nt: TGTGCCAGCAGCTTCCGCGGGGGCGAGGAGGCGCAGCCCCAGCATTTT; cdr3_aa: CASSFRGGEEAQPQHF
j_call: TRBJ2-2; v_call: TRBV7-6; d_call: TRBD2; clone_size: NA; cdr3_nt: TGTGCCAGCAGCTTCCGAGCGGGGGCCCTGGGGGAGCTGTTTTTT; cdr3_aa: CASSFRAGALGELFF
j_call: TRBJ2-1; v_call: TRBV6-5; d_call: TRBD1; clone_size: NA; cdr3_nt: TGTGCCAGCAGTTACGGGGACAGGCAGTTCTTC; cdr3_aa: CASSYGDRQFF
j_call: TRBJ1-2; v_call: TRBV4-1; d_call: NA; clone_size: few; cdr3_nt: TGCGCCAGCAGCCCGGGGGACTATGGCTACACCTTC; cdr3_aa: CASSPGDYGYTF
j_call: TRBJ1-1; v_call: TRBV28; d_call: TRBD1; clone_size: once; cdr3_nt: TGTGCCACCCAAGGGATCGGTGGCAGGGGGCGAACTGAAGCTTTCTTT; cdr3_aa: CATQGIGGRGRTEAFF
j_call: TRBJ2-7; v_call: TRBV27; d_call: NA; clone_size: once; cdr3_nt: TGTGCCAGCAGTTTTGCGAGGAGGCCGGGTGAGCAGTACTTC; cdr3_aa: CASSFARRPGEQYF
j_call: TRBJ1-1; v_call: TRBV4-1; d_call: TRBD1; clone_size: NA; cdr3_nt: TGCGCCAGCAGCCAAGCCCGGGACAGGGTGGCGAACACTGAAGCTTTCTTT; cdr3_aa: CASSQARDRVANTEAFF
j_call: TRBJ1-1; v_call: TRBV6-5; d_call: NA; clone_size: NA; cdr3_nt: TGTGCCAGCAGTTACACAGGGAACACTGAAGCTTTCTTT; cdr3_aa: CASSYTGNTEAFF
j_call: TRBJ2-2; v_call: TRBV9; d_call: TRBD2; clone_size: NA; cdr3_nt: TGTGCCAGCAGCGTAGTAACTAGCGGGGACGGGGAGCTGTTTTTT; cdr3_aa: CASSVVTSGDGELFF
j_call: TRBJ1-2; v_call: TRBV7-2; d_call: TRBD1; clone_size: NA; cdr3_nt: TGTGCCAGCAGCGCCGGGACAGGGGGTGCAGCTAACTATGGCTACACCTTC; cdr3_aa: CASSAGTGGAANYGYTF
j_call: TRBJ1-6; v_call: TRBV11-2; d_call: NA; clone_size: NA; cdr3_nt: TGTGCCAGCAGCTTAACCGGGCCCCTCCACTTT; cdr3_aa: CASSLTGPLHF
j_call: TRBJ2-5; v_call: TRBV5-1; d_call: NA; clone_size: NA; cdr3_nt: TGCGCCAGCAGTTCCTCCTCAGAGACCCAGTACTTC; cdr3_aa: CASSSSSETQYF
j_call: TRBJ1-1; v_call: TRBV5-1; d_call: TRBD1; clone_size: few; cdr3_nt: TGCGCCAGCAGCATTCAGGGGGGCGGGGTGAACACTGAAGCTTTCTTT; cdr3_aa: CASSIQGGGVNTEAFF
j_call: TRBJ2-3; v_call: TRBV29-1; d_call: NA; clone_size: NA; cdr3_nt: TGCAGCGTGAGGCGGAGGCTAGGAGGCGATACGCAGTATTTT; cdr3_aa: CSVRRRLGGDTQYF
j_call: TRBJ2-3; v_call: TRBV4-1; d_call: TRBD2; clone_size: NA; cdr3_nt: TGCGCCAGCAGCCAAGAACTAGCGGGGCGCACAGATACGCAGTATTTT; cdr3_aa: CASSQELAGRTDTQYF
j_call: TRBJ2-1; v_call: TRBV6-6; d_call: TRBD2; clone_size: NA; cdr3_nt: TGTGCCAGCCACGGTGGGGGGGTGAATGAGCAGTTCTTC; cdr3_aa: CASHGGGVNEQFF
j_call: TRBJ2-3; v_call: TRBV9; d_call: TRBD2; clone_size: NA; cdr3_nt: TGTGCCAGCAGCGTTTCGGCGGGAGGGCCGGGCGATACGCAGTATTTT; cdr3_aa: CASSVSAGGPGDTQYF
j_call: TRBJ1-2; v_call: TRBV19; d_call: NA; clone_size: few; cdr3_nt: TGTGCCAGTAGTACCTGGACGGAGGAGTACACCTTC; cdr3_aa: CASSTWTEEYTF
j_call: TRBJ2-1; v_call: TRBV4-1; d_call: NA; clone_size: NA; cdr3_nt: TGCGCCAGCAGCCAAGATAGGGGGAGAACCGATGAGCAGTTCTTC; cdr3_aa: CASSQDRGRTDEQFF
j_call: TRBJ2-6; v_call: TRBV5-8; d_call: NA; clone_size: NA; cdr3_nt: TGTGCCAGCAGCTTGGCAACTTACGGCGTCCTGACTTTC; cdr3_aa: CASSLATYGVLTF
j_call: TRBJ2-7; v_call: TRBV9; d_call: NA; clone_size: few; cdr3_nt: TGTGCCAGCAGCGTAGAGTCTAGCCCTTCCTACGAGCAGTACTTC; cdr3_aa: CASSVESSPSYEQYF
j_call: TRBJ2-7; v_call: TRBV6-5; d_call: TRBD2; clone_size: NA; cdr3_nt: TGTGCCAGCAGTTACGCTAGCGGGGACTACGAGCAGTACTTC; cdr3_aa: CASSYASGDYEQYF
j_call: TRBJ1-1; v_call: TRBV5-6; d_call: TRBD1; clone_size: NA; cdr3_nt: TGTGCCAGCAGCCTACAGGGGGCCCTGATGAACACTGAAGCTTTCTTT; cdr3_aa: CASSLQGALMNTEAFF
j_call: TRBJ1-5; v_call: TRBV28; d_call: TRBD1; clone_size: few; cdr3_nt: TGTGCCAGCAGTTTATGGACAGGGAATCAGCCCCAGCATTTT; cdr3_aa: CASSLWTGNQPQHF
j_call: TRBJ1-1; v_call: TRBV5-1; d_call: NA; clone_size: few; cdr3_nt: TGCGCCAGCAGCTTGGGCGGTCGGGGGAAATGGACTGAAGCTTTCTTT; cdr3_aa: CASSLGGRGKWTEAFF
j_call: TRBJ2-1; v_call: TRBV7-3; d_call: NA; clone_size: NA; cdr3_nt: TGTGCCAGCAGCTCAGACAGTTATGAGCAGTTCTTC; cdr3_aa: CASSSDSYEQFF
j_call: TRBJ1-5; v_call: TRBV27; d_call: NA; clone_size: once; cdr3_nt: TGTGCCAGCAGTTTTCGAGGGCCCAATAGCCCCCAGCATTTT; cdr3_aa: CASSFRGPNSPQHF
j_call: TRBJ1-5; v_call: TRBV27; d_call: TRBD1; clone_size: NA; cdr3_nt: TGTGCCAGCAGTTTATTTGGGGGGCAGGGGGCGGTTGATAGCAATCAGCCCCAGCATTTT; cdr3_aa: CASSLFGGQGAVDSNQPQHF
j_call: TRBJ2-5; v_call: TRBV7-8; d_call: NA; clone_size: few; cdr3_nt: TGTGCCGCTAGGGGGAGGGGGTCCCAAGAGACCCAGTACTTC; cdr3_aa: CAARGRGSQETQYF
j_call: TRBJ2-3; v_call: TRBV19; d_call: TRBD2; clone_size: NA; cdr3_nt: TGTGCCAGTAGTAGCCGGACTAGCGGGAGCCCAGATACGCAGTATTTT; cdr3_aa: CASSSRTSGSPDTQYF
j_call: TRBJ2-7; v_call: TRBV6-5; d_call: NA; clone_size: NA; cdr3_nt: TGTGCCAGCAGGTCGGTCTCCTACGAGCAGTACTTC; cdr3_aa: CASRSVSYEQYF
j_call: TRBJ2-7; v_call: TRBV19; d_call: NA; clone_size: once; cdr3_nt: TGTGCCAGTTCTAGGGGTAGTGAATACGAGCAGTACTTC; cdr3_aa: CASSRGSEYEQYF
j_call: TRBJ2-5; v_call: TRBV19; d_call: NA; clone_size: NA; cdr3_nt: TGTGCCAGTAGTATCCAGGGCAGGGGAGAGACCCAGTACTTC; cdr3_aa: CASSIQGRGETQYF
j_call: TRBJ2-7; v_call: TRBV4-2; d_call: TRBD1; clone_size: NA; cdr3_nt: TGTGCCAGCAGCCAAGCTACAGGGGGCTACGAGCAGTACTTC; cdr3_aa: CASSQATGGYEQYF
j_call: TRBJ2-3; v_call: TRBV7-9; d_call: TRBD2; clone_size: NA; cdr3_nt: TGTGCCAGCAGCTTCGGACTAGCGGGAGGGGGAGATACGCAGTATTTT; cdr3_aa: CASSFGLAGGGDTQYF
j_call: TRBJ2-1; v_call: TRBV4-1; d_call: TRBD2; clone_size: once; cdr3_nt: TGCGCCAGCAGCCAAGTGGGAAGTGCGGGGGACCGGTTCTTC; cdr3_aa: CASSQVGSAGDRFF
j_call: TRBJ1-2; v_call: TRBV7-2; d_call: TRBD1; clone_size: few; cdr3_nt: TGTGCCAGCAGCACGTCCGGCCTGGGACAGGACTATGGCTACACCTTC; cdr3_aa: CASSTSGLGQDYGYTF
j_call: TRBJ2-7; v_call: TRBV5-4; d_call: NA; clone_size: NA; cdr3_nt: TGTGCCAGCAGCCCGGCGGGCGGGGCCGAGCAGTACTTC; cdr3_aa: CASSPAGGAEQYF
j_call: TRBJ2-7; v_call: TRBV5-4; d_call: TRBD1; clone_size: few; cdr3_nt: TGTGCCAGCAGCTTGGGGCTAACAGGGGTGCGAGGCGAGCAGTACTTC; cdr3_aa: CASSLGLTGVRGEQYF
j_call: TRBJ2-7; v_call: TRBV9; d_call: TRBD1; clone_size: NA; cdr3_nt: TGTGCCAGCAGCGTAGGCGGGACAGGGCTACGCTACGAGCAGTACTTC; cdr3_aa: CASSVGGTGLRYEQYF
j_call: TRBJ2-7; v_call: TRBV5-6; d_call: NA; clone_size: NA; cdr3_nt: TGTGCCAGCAGCTTTACCGGGACAACCTACGAGCAGTACTTC; cdr3_aa: CASSFTGTTYEQYF
j_call: TRBJ2-1; v_call: TRBV14; d_call: NA; clone_size: NA; cdr3_nt: TGTGCCAGCAGCCAACCCCGCGGACACGACAATGAGCAGTTCTTC; cdr3_aa: CASSQPRGHDNEQFF